This TCR beta chain originates from a study of identical twins (TCRdb year 2016). Context from the whole study: To test whether fetal clonotypes persist, this study deep-sequenced TCR alpha and beta repertoires from monozygotic twins, from unrelated adults of various ages, and from cord blood. Replicate twin experiments were performed at different times using different library preparation protocols to rule out contamination.

CDR1 LGHDT and CDR2 YNNKEL were looked up in the germline V gene (reference sequence). From its cysteine to its phenylalanine, the CDR3 spans 14 amino acids. Kept here is only the CDR3 DNA, which spans 42 bases and is read in frame from base 1. Relative to germline, V is 4 bases shorter and J is 6 bases shorter, with 13 bases between their ends. With regard to this clonotype: It has no known antigen specificity. No quality values exist for individual bases; no much larger clone is one base distant.

Points the paper makes about the study in general: Because the same donors could not be followed over many years, the conclusions depended on cross-sectional statistical analysis. Out-of-frame TCR alpha sharing in monozygotic twins was systematically underestimated by recombination models, whereas sharing between unrelated individuals was in agreement with the recombination models. Zero-insertion analyses could be partly confounded by invariant T cells such as MAIT and iNKT, although diverse VJ usage argued against such confounding for most clonotypes. Excess twin sharing in beta out-of-frame sequences was weaker because fewer shared sequences lowered the signal-to-noise ratio. Fewer insertions were carried by abundant cord blood beta clonotypes, a similar but weaker trend appeared in young adult naive repertoires, and no such trend appeared in memory repertoires. Out-of-frame TCR alpha sequences shared between twins showed an excess of low generation-probability sequences compared with coincidental sharing between unrelated individuals.

Every donor in the study was a healthy Caucasian. Three pairs of female monozygotic twins, all aged about 18 to 30 years, were included in the twin cohort. Positive isolation kits from Invitrogen were used to isolate CD4+ and CD8+ T cell populations. The library came from 5' RACE. TCRdb lists the instrument as Illumina HiSeq 2000. Template switching added a universal primer binding site, and the final cDNA carried a unique molecular identifier that allowed TCR cDNA molecules to be counted accurately. Specific primers in the conserved constant-segment region were used to synthesize first-strand cDNA for the TCR alpha and beta chains. To control for contamination, every cDNA library was double barcoded, receiving both a SMART-Mk sample barcode and Illumina barcodes. Two successive PCR steps introduced TruSeq adapter sequences along with Illumina sample barcodes. Sequencing of the TCR alpha and beta cDNA libraries was done on the Illumina HiSeq platform using custom primers. As for the authors' bioinformatics: Raw reads were processed with MiGEC to extract unique molecular identifiers, and MiXCR was used to determine CDR3 positions. For each individual, recombination models were inferred using an EM algorithm with the repgenHMM and IGoR tools. The analysis of shared clonotypes was done with the tcR package in R, with sharing normalized by the product of cloneset sizes. Out-of-frame nonproductive sequences were analyzed to study raw recombination free of thymic and clonal selection effects. TCRdb redid the processing of the public reads, applying fastp at Q25 and MiXCR, and retained in-frame beta chains. Under each unique CDR3 protein, matching rows form one entry showing the most common genes and DNA. TCRdb, not the authors, supplied the V and J calls. For this sample the table gives more than 400,000 distinct CDR3 sequences, of which around 15% were detected only once. The top ten clonotypes cover about 0.47% of the sample.

These data also featured in a second study, about yellow fever vaccine responses in identical twins. As noted in the second study: According to the authors, the vaccine-induced T cell response in identical twins seemed to be partly convergent and partly specific to each individual. Focusing on identical twins, the study followed the T cell clones that responded to the vaccine, and did so with precision.

The source is a woman aged 18-29 years in good health. The V and J genes are TRBV3-1 and TRBJ2-1; the D gene is perhaps TRBD1, from 6 matching bases. Sequenced: CD4+ T cells sorted from blood. The DNA sequence is given as TGTGCCAGCAGCCCTGTTAGAGGGGGCAATGAGCAGTTCTTC. Its protein is CASSPVRGGNEQFF.